This T cell receptor (beta chain) stems from a study of shared clonotypes between healthy human individuals. Assay: immunoSEQ multiplex PCR; the TCRdb copy retains only in-frame clones and omits some. This table has some 2.3 million clones, roughly 93% appearing once. This CDR3 comprises 16 residues. Per germline, CDR1 MNHNS and CDR2 SASEGT. V gave up 2 bases and J gave up 7 bases; unmatched junction bases: 11. The sequenced sample consisted of naive CD4+ T cells from PBMCs. Regarding subset: CD45RA+ positively selected. This sequence joins TRBV6-1 and TRBJ1-5, with 7 nucleotides matching TRBD1. This receptor was identified in a young man in good health. Some clones in this sample may be carry-over from other donors' samples. In nucleotides, the CDR3 is TGTGCCAGCAGTGAACGAGGCAGGGGGAATGGCCAGCCCCAGCATTTT. This gives the protein CASSERGRGNGQPQHF.